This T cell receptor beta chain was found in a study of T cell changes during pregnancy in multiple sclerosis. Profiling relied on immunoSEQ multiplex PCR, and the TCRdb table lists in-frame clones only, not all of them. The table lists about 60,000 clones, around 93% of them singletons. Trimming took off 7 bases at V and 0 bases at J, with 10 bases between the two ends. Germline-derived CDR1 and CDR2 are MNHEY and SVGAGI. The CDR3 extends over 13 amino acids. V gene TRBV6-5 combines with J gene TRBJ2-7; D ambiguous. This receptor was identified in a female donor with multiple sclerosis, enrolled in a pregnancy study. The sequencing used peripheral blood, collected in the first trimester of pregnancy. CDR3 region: CASKHPPSYEQYF. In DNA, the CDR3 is TGTGCCAGCAAGCATCCCCCCTCCTACGAGCAGTACTTC.